These 19 T cell receptor beta chains were sequenced from one sample in a study of shared clonotypes between healthy human individuals (dated by TCRdb to about 2020). The library was prepared using the immunoSEQ multiplex PCR assay. TCRdb took this table from immuneACCESS and kept in-frame rearrangements with V and J called. Such tables lack part of the clones; where checked against another copy, unresolved V genes explain under half of the gap, and the rest is unexplained. This sample gives over 950,000 clones in total; 70% to 80% of them show up just once. The ten biggest clones cover about 0.89% of the sample. The source material was memory CD4+ T cells from PBMCs. In light of the paper, this sample's cell subset or site label describes: CD45RA-negative fraction. The source of these receptors is a man between 18 and 29 years old in good health. Some clones in this sample may be carry-over from other donors' samples.

This chain joins TRBV7-2 and TRBJ1-2; D unresolved. This CDR3 contains 15 residues. Trimming removed 0 bases from V and 2 bases from J, with 10 bases in between. The germline CDR1 and CDR2 sequences are SGHTA and FQGNSA. The CDR3 DNA reads TGTGCCAGCAGCTTAGCGGAGTGGACGAACTATGGCTACACCTTC. Its protein is CASSLAEWTNYGYTF.

The V and J genes are TRBV4-1 and TRBJ1-3; D perhaps matches TRBD1 (5 bases). V lost 2 bases and J lost 1, with 6 bases in between. Germline values: CDR1 MGHRA, CDR2 YSYEKL. The CDR3 is made up of 14 amino acids. CDR3 DNA: TGCGCCAGCAGCCAACAGGGTTCTGGAAACACCATATATTTT. Translation: CASSQQGSGNTIYF.

This clone was observed a handful of times. The chain links TRBV7-3 to TRBJ1-1, with 9 bases aligning to TRBD1. This CDR3 has 13 residues. The V and J ends lost 5 bases and 6 bases, in that order; junction bases with no gene match: 4. The V gene's germline CDR1 is SGHTA and CDR2 FQGTGA. CDR3 loop: CASSIQGASEAFF. DNA for the CDR3: TGTGCCAGCAGCATACAGGGGGCTTCTGAAGCTTTCTTT.

The chain links TRBV7-2 to TRBJ2-7; 9 bases line up with TRBD1. The CDR3 has 14 residues. Germline V CDR1 and CDR2: SGHTA, FQGNSA. The J segment lost 4 bases and the V segment lost 5 bases, leaving 6 bases of the junction unmatched. This CDR3 is CASSSWTGVYEQYF. Here the CDR3 DNA reads TGTGCCAGCAGCAGCTGGACAGGGGTTTACGAGCAGTACTTC.

This clone has more than one count but fewer than ten. V is TRBV5-4 and J is TRBJ2-2; the D gene could be TRBD1 or TRBD2 (6 bases each). The germline V and J ends were trimmed by 0 bases and 14 bases, with 14 bases remaining between them. The CDR3 runs 13 residues. Looked up from germline, CDR1 is SGHNT and CDR2 is YYREEE (reference sequence). CDR3 DNA: TGTGCCAGCAGCTTGGAATACAGGGAGGAACTGTTTTTT. It encodes CASSLEYREELFF.

The V gene is TRBV4-1, the J gene TRBJ2-5, with 7 bases lining up with TRBD1. Germline V gene data show CDR1 as MGHRA and CDR2 as YSYEKL. The CDR3 has 16 amino acids. V lost 1 base and J lost 3; bases outside the gene matches: 8. The CDR3 reads CASSQVSGTVKETQYF. The CDR3 region has the DNA TGCGCCAGCAGCCAAGTGTCGGGGACAGTTAAAGAGACCCAGTACTTC.

The CDR3, as DNA: TGCGCCAGCAGCTTGGGGGCCGGGGACTATGGCTACACCTTC. As protein: CASSLGAGDYGYTF. The gene calls are TRBV5-1 and TRBJ1-2; D is undetermined. Trimming stripped 0 bases from V and 3 bases from J, with 9 bases between. The CDR3 extends over 14 amino acids. Per germline, CDR1 SGHRS and CDR2 YFSETQ.

The table lists this clone with a count of one. The rearrangement joins TRBV11-2 to TRBJ2-3, with a possible D match to TRBD2 (6 bases). The germline CDR1 and CDR2 sequences are SGHAT and FQNNGV. V lost 4 bases and J lost 1, with 15 bases in between. The CDR3 covers 16 residues. CDR3 nucleotides: TGTGCCAGCAGCTACGGACTTCGCGGGGGCACAGATACGCAGTATTTT. Translated, it gives CASSYGLRGGTDTQYF.

V and J are TRBV6-1 and TRBJ2-6; D ambiguous. The CDR3 covers 14 residues. V was clipped by 10 bases and J by 0 bases, with 10 bases between them. The V gene's germline CDR1 is MNHNS and CDR2 SASEGT. In DNA form, the CDR3 reads TGTGCCATTTCCGGCGTCTCTGGGGCCAACGTCCTGACTTTC. It translates to CAISGVSGANVLTF.

There are a few counts of this clone. The J gene is TRBJ2-3, the V gene TRBV9; 8 bases fit TRBD1. The CDR3 runs 15 residues. V dropped 0 bases and J dropped 2; count of bases not matched to a gene: 2. From germline, CDR1 is SGDLS and CDR2 YYNGEE. The CDR3 DNA reads as TGTGCCAGCAGCGTAGCAGGGGGCCCCACAGATACGCAGTATTTT. The encoded protein is CASSVAGGPTDTQYF.

This clone has only a few counts. The chain employs TRBV28 and TRBJ1-2; TRBD1 might be the D (6 bases). Deletions cut 6 bases from V and 2 bases from J, with 7 bases between. CDR1 and CDR2 (germline): MDHEN, SYDVKM. The CDR3 covers 12 residues. DNA for the CDR3: TGTGCCAGCAGCACAGGGAACTATGGCTACACCTTC. Protein product: CASSTGNYGYTF.

The chain couples TRBV28 to TRBJ2-7, with a tentative D call TRBD1 (5 bases). The germline CDR1 and CDR2 sequences are MDHEN and SYDVKM. V was pared by 1 base and J by 2 bases, with 12 bases between. The CDR3 covers 15 residues. This CDR3 is CASSLFFETAYEQYF. CDR3 DNA sequence: TGTGCCAGCAGTTTATTTTTCGAGACAGCCTACGAGCAGTACTTC.

The rearrangement uses TRBV2 and TRBJ1-1; D gene unclear. Deletions cut 4 bases from V and 4 bases from J, with 13 bases between. The CDR3 loop spans 14 amino acids. Germline loops: CDR1 SNHLY, CDR2 FYNNEI. CDR3: CASSVSGTITEAFF. The CDR3 bases are TGTGCCAGCAGTGTATCGGGTACGATCACTGAAGCTTTCTTT. Complete variable domain (other parts from reference TRBV2 and TRBJ1-1): EPEVTQTPSHQVTQMGQEVILRCVPISNHLYFYWYRQILGQKVEFLVSFYNNEISEKSEIFDDQFSVERPDGSNFTLKIRSTKLEDSAMYFCASSVSGTITEAFFGQGTRLTVV.

This clone was observed many times. Other nucleotide sequences in the sample specify the same CDR3. The V call is TRBV5-1, the J call TRBJ1-1; D remains ambiguous. Germline values: CDR1 SGHRS, CDR2 YFSETQ. V lost 4 bases and J 1 base, leaving 11 bases between the germline ends. The CDR3 extends over 14 amino acids. For the CDR3, the DNA is TGCGCCAGCAGCATCCAGACGGCGAACACTGAAGCTTTCTTT. Translation: CASSIQTANTEAFF.

This clone was seen just once. The chain carries TRBV5-4 and TRBJ1-1, with 8 bases matching TRBD1. Trimming took 5 bases from V and 1 from J; bases not matched to a gene: 7. CDR1 and CDR2 from the germline V gene are SGHNT and YYREEE (reference sequence). This CDR3 spans 15 amino acids. DNA of the CDR3: TGTGCCAGCAGGGGTGACAGGGGCAAGAACACTGAAGCTTTCTTT. This gives the protein CASRGDRGKNTEAFF.

The chain is built from TRBV7-3 and TRBJ2-2, with D unclear. This CDR3 has 12 residues. V lost 6 bases and J lost 12, with 14 bases in between. CDR1 is SGHTA, CDR2 FQGTGA, per germline. CDR3 region: CASSPGTEKLFF. CDR3 DNA: TGTGCCAGCAGTCCCGGCACCGAGAAGCTGTTTTTT.

The V gene is TRBV19, the J gene TRBJ1-1; D gene uncertain. The CDR3 runs 15 residues. From germline, CDR1 is LNHDA and CDR2 SQIVND (reference sequence). Between the trimmed V and J ends, which lost 3 bases and 4 bases, there was a span of 15 bases. CDR3 in DNA: TGTGCCAGTAGTATTATCGACGGTGGAGGCACTGAAGCTTTCTTT. Translation gives CASSIIDGGGTEAFF.

This clone was recorded many times. The sample contains more than one DNA sequence encoding this CDR3. This chain links TRBV7-9 with TRBJ1-2; 9 bases agree with TRBD1. This CDR3 region has 12 residues. V shed 5 bases, J shed 12 bases, and the junction held 7 bases outside the gene matches. Looked up from germline, CDR1 is SEHNR and CDR2 is FQNEAQ (reference sequence). In DNA, the CDR3 is TGTGCCAGCAGCCCCGACAGGGGGGAAGACACCTTC. It translates to CASSPDRGEDTF.

V and J are TRBV6-4 and TRBJ2-1; 10 bases map to TRBD2. The CDR3 has 15 amino acids. After removal of 6 bases from V and 4 bases from J, the junction contained 6 bases not matched to a gene. Per germline, CDR1 MRHNA and CDR2 SNTAGT. Here the CDR3 DNA reads TGTGCCAGCAGGATGACTAGCGGGCGGTACAATGAGCAGTTCTTC. This translates into CASRMTSGRYNEQFF.